One TCR beta chain is described in this entry. From germline, CDR1 is LNHDA and CDR2 SQIVND (reference sequence). This CDR3 comprises 15 residues. Trimming pared 3 bases from V and 9 bases from J, leaving 18 bases between. These data originate in a study of blood T cell repertoires in COVID-19. Study background: Acute and convalescent COVID-19 samples came from the United States, Italy and Spain. PBMCs, B-cell-depleted T cells, or T cells were the source of the cDNA or gDNA that made up the material.

As originally analysed: Amplification of reference gene primers was used by the study to estimate nucleated cell counts. Data came from immunoSEQ multiplex PCR; TCRdb stores just in-frame clones and leaves some out. The DNA was the basis for D and trimming; V, J and clone size are from that table. Here the sample spans around 400,000 clones, around 89% being singletons. Sequences were obtained from peripheral blood. The TCR was taken from a man between 35 and 55 years old with acute or convalescent COVID-19. V and J are TRBV19 and TRBJ2-1, with D possibly being TRBD2 (5 bases). Here the CDR3 DNA reads TGTGCCAGTAGTATTAACGGGAATTGGGGTGTTGAGCAGTTCTTC. Translation: CASSINGNWGVEQFF.